These 18 T cell receptor beta chains came from one sample sequenced in a study of cytomegalovirus exposure and HLA in healthy donors. This PCR relied on a set of 60 Vbeta primers and 13 Jbeta primers. The data were produced by immunoSEQ multiplex PCR, yet TCRdb's version contains in-frame clones alone and is incomplete. The table shows under 200,000 clones, with 75% to 90% occurring only once. The sequencing input was PBMCs. All receptors come from a young woman in good health and CMV-seronegative.

This rearrangement joins TRBV6-5 to TRBJ2-7; D unresolved. The ends were cut back, 0 bases at V and 5 bases at J, with 8 bases in the middle. This CDR3 is 13 amino acids long. Per germline, CDR1 MNHEY and CDR2 SVGAGI. The CDR3 here is CASSYSGLHEQYF. The CDR3 DNA is TGTGCCAGCAGTTACTCTGGCCTCCACGAGCAGTACTTC.

This chain links TRBV19 with TRBJ2-3, with D tentatively TRBD1 (6 bases). Germline values: CDR1 LNHDA, CDR2 SQIVND (reference sequence). V dropped 3 bases and J dropped 11 bases, with 6 bases sitting between them. The CDR3 is made up of 10 amino acids. CDR3 DNA sequence: TGTGCCAGTAGTATCAGGGGGCAGTATTTT. Translating it yields CASSIRGQYF.

This clone was counted a few times. The chain links TRBV5-6 to TRBJ1-3; weak D call: TRBD1 (6 bases). V lost 4 bases and J lost 1, with 9 bases in between. Per the germline V gene, CDR1 is SGHDT and CDR2 is YYEEEE. The CDR3 has 14 amino acids. CDR3 protein: CASSPQGSGNTIYF. The CDR3 coding sequence is TGTGCCAGCAGCCCACAGGGATCTGGAAACACCATATATTTT.

The rearrangement links TRBV4-1 to TRBJ2-5; maybe TRBD2 (6 bases). The J call may be incorrect, as the DNA end agrees better with TRBJ2-7. This CDR3 is built from 13 residues. From germline, CDR1 is MGHRA and CDR2 YSYEKL. The CDR3 bases are TGCGCCAGCAGCCAAGAAATCGGGAGCGAGCAGTACTTC. Translating gives CASSQEIGSEQYF.

This clone has a single count. The chain links TRBV7-6 to TRBJ2-1; TRBD2 agrees at 11 bases. The CDR3 covers 13 residues. With V trimmed by 3 bases and J by 10 bases, 2 bases remained unmatched. Germline loops: CDR1 SGHVS, CDR2 FNYEAQ. For the CDR3, the DNA is TGTGCCAGCAGCTTCCGACTAGCGGGGGAGCAGTTCTTC. Its protein product is CASSFRLAGEQFF.

The V call is TRBV15, the J call TRBJ2-7, with 8 nucleotides matching TRBD1. Per the germline V gene, CDR1 is LNHNV and CDR2 is YYDKDF (reference sequence). This CDR3 has 13 amino acids. V was clipped by 4 bases and J by 5 bases; unmatched bases: 4. This CDR3 is CATSTDRGDEQYF. The CDR3 DNA follows: TGTGCCACCAGCACAGACAGGGGCGACGAGCAGTACTTC.

The rearrangement links TRBV9 to TRBJ1-5; D remains unclear. Germline V gene data show CDR1 as SGDLS and CDR2 as YYNGEE. CDR3 size: 14 residues. V was shortened by 0 bases and J by 0 bases, with 4 bases between the two germline ends. CDR3 bases: TGTGCCAGCAGCGTAGGGCTTAGCAATCAGCCCCAGCATTTT. It encodes CASSVGLSNQPQHF.

The CDR3 nucleotides read TGTGCCAGCAGTCAAGGGGCTTGGGGCTACACCTTC. This sequence encodes CASSQGAWGYTF. The V gene is TRBV6-5, the J gene TRBJ1-2; tentative D call: TRBD1 (5 bases). The CDR3 covers 12 residues. CDR1 is MNHEY and CDR2 is SVGAGI in the germline V gene. The V and J ends lost 5 bases and 8 bases respectively, with 12 bases between them.

The chain carries TRBV27 and TRBJ2-1; 11 positions agree with TRBD1. Germline values: CDR1 MNHEY, CDR2 SMNVEV (reference sequence). The CDR3 has 14 amino acids. V dropped 2 bases and J dropped 6; count of bases not matched to a gene: 0. The CDR3 loop is CASSLGTGGNEQFF. The DNA of the CDR3 is TGTGCCAGCAGTTTAGGGACAGGGGGCAATGAGCAGTTCTTC.

The chain links TRBV28 to TRBJ2-3, with 9 bases that match TRBD2. The CDR3 extends over 16 amino acids. V dropped 4 bases and J dropped 8; count of bases not matched to a gene: 13. Germline V gene lookup returns CDR1 MDHEN and CDR2 SYDVKM. CDR3 loop: CASSSPTSGQGGTQYF. The CDR3 DNA reads TGTGCCAGCAGTTCCCCAACTAGCGGGCAGGGGGGTACGCAGTATTTT.

The V call is TRBV2, the J call TRBJ2-3; weak D call: TRBD2 (5 bases). With 10 bases removed from V and 6 bases from J, the gap between germline ends came to 11 bases. This CDR3 region has 11 residues. Germline-derived CDR1 and CDR2 are SNHLY and FYNNEI. The CDR3 sequence is CATSTRDTQYF. CDR3 coding DNA: TGTGCCACCTCCACTAGGGATACGCAGTATTTT. The entire variable domain, with the rest obtained from reference TRBV2 and TRBJ2-3, is as follows: EPEVTQTPSHQVTQMGQEVILRCVPISNHLYFYWYRQILGQKVEFLVSFYNNEISEKSEIFDDQFSVERPDGSNFTLKIRSTKLEDSAMYFCATSTRDTQYFGPGTRLTVL.

V is TRBV5-1 and J is TRBJ2-3; TRBD2 aligns across 9 bases. V lost 4 bases, J lost 0 bases, and 12 bases stayed unmatched. CDR1 is SGHRS, CDR2 YFSETQ, per germline. The CDR3 runs to 18 residues. CDR3 bases: TGCGCCAGCAGCCTCGGGGGGACTAGCAGTTATAGCACAGATACGCAGTATTTT. Its protein is CASSLGGTSSYSTDTQYF.

This clone turned up a few times. The chain links TRBV7-8 to TRBJ1-2; TRBD1 aligns across 7 bases. This CDR3 has 18 amino acids. Looked up from germline, CDR1 is SGHVS and CDR2 is FQNEAQ. V lost 5 bases and J lost 0; bases outside the gene matches: 15. The CDR3 reads CASSRAASGTDPNYGYTF. The CDR3 bases are TGTGCCAGCAGCCGAGCTGCATCCGGGACAGACCCTAACTATGGCTACACCTTC.

The chain couples TRBV27 to TRBJ1-2; D is unclear. The CDR3 is 13 amino acids. V was clipped by 1 base and J by 8 bases, with 11 bases between them. CDR1 and CDR2 (germline): MNHEY, SMNVEV (reference sequence). The CDR3: CASSLFGPGGYTF. The CDR3 nucleotides are TGTGCCAGCAGTTTATTTGGCCCGGGGGGCTACACCTTC.

Remarks on this clone: Other nucleotide sequences from this sample produce the same CDR3. The chain is built from TRBV28 and TRBJ1-2, with 7 bases matching TRBD1. The CDR3 covers 13 residues. With V trimmed by 6 bases and J by 5 bases, 6 bases remained unmatched. Germline V gene sequence: CDR1 MDHEN, CDR2 SYDVKM. CDR3 region: CASSSTGAYGYTF. Here the CDR3 DNA reads TGTGCCAGCAGCTCAACAGGGGCATATGGCTACACCTTC.

The CDR3 DNA sequence: TGTGCCAGCAGCTCCGGGACTAGCGGCGCCTACGAGCAGTACTTC. Residues: CASSSGTSGAYEQYF. The V and J genes are TRBV28 and TRBJ2-7, with 11 positions matching TRBD2. The CDR3 is made up of 15 amino acids. V lost 6 bases, J lost 2 bases, and 6 bases stayed unmatched. Germline V gives CDR1 MDHEN, CDR2 SYDVKM.

This chain uses TRBV6-1 with TRBJ2-1, with 12 bases lining up with TRBD1. CDR1 and CDR2 from the germline V gene are MNHNS and SASEGT. V was clipped by 8 bases and J by 7 bases; unmatched bases: 9. CDR3 length: 15 residues. CDR3 loop: CASCWDRGRVNEQFF. DNA for the CDR3: TGTGCCAGCTGTTGGGACAGGGGGCGCGTTAATGAGCAGTTCTTC.

The rearrangement links TRBV27 to TRBJ2-2, with 8 bases that match TRBD2. V shed 6 bases, J shed 7 bases, and the junction held 4 bases outside the gene matches. The CDR3 is 13 amino acids. Per germline, CDR1 MNHEY and CDR2 SMNVEV (reference sequence). The CDR3 region is CASRLAARGELFF. DNA of the CDR3: TGTGCCAGCAGACTAGCGGCACGCGGGGAGCTGTTTTTT.